The 3 T cell receptor beta chains below all came from one sample that was sequenced in a study of PD-L1 blockade in urothelial cancer. Sequenced by immunoSEQ multiplex PCR; TCRdb stores in-frame clones only, minus some. The table has 75,000 to 95,000 clones, 90% seen once. The source material was PBMCs, sampled around atezolizumab (anti-PD-L1) treatment. The receptor source for this set is a man aged 60 to 69 with urothelial cancer.

This clone was observed a handful of times. This sequence joins TRBV10-3 and TRBJ1-6; 9 bases agree with TRBD1. V was pared by 6 bases and J by 8 bases, with 5 bases of the junction left unmatched. Germline V gives CDR1 ENHRY, CDR2 SYGVKD. The CDR3 length is 14 residues. The DNA for the CDR3 is TGTGCCATCAGAAGGGACAGGGACGATTCACCCCTCCACTTT. Protein: CAIRRDRDDSPLHF.

This sequence joins TRBV5-8 and TRBJ1-2, with TRBD1 as a possible D gene (6 bases). The ends were cut back, 8 bases at V and 3 bases at J, with 20 bases in the middle. Germline V gives CDR1 SGHTS, CDR2 YDEGEE. The CDR3 runs to 15 residues. In nucleotides, the CDR3 is TGTGCCAGTTCCCCCGGGGGGGGCATCCACTATGGCTACACCTTC. Its protein is CASSPGGGIHYGYTF.

The V call is TRBV2, the J call TRBJ1-1, with no clear D. The CDR3 extends over 12 amino acids. Germline loops: CDR1 SNHLY, CDR2 FYNNEI. The V and J ends lost 10 bases and 3 bases respectively, with 12 bases between them. The CDR3 bases are TGTGCCACCCTTAGATACGACACTGAAGCTTTCTTT. It is translated as CATLRYDTEAFF.